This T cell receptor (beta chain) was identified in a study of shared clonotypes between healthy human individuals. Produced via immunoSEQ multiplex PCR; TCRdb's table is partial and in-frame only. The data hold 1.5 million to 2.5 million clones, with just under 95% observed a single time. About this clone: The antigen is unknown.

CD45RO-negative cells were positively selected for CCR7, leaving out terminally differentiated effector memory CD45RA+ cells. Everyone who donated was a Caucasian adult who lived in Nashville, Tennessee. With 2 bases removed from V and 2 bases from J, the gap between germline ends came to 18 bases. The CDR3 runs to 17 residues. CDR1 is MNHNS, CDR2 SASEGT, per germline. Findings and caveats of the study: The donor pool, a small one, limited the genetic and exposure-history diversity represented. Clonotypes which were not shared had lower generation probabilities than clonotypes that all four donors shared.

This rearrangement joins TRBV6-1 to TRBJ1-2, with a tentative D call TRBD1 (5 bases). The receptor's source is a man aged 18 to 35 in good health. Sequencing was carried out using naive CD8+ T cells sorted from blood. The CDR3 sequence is CASSESSRVHPNYGYTF. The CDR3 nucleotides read TGTGCCAGCAGTGAATCCAGCAGGGTCCACCCAAACTATGGCTACACCTTC.